This T cell receptor (beta chain) was sequenced for a study of T cell repertoires in cytomegalovirus infection. Overall study: Based on public TCR beta signatures, there were indications of CMV infection and of a matching HLA type.

The trim removed 4 bases at V and 8 bases at J, leaving 17 bases unmatched. This CDR3 has 18 amino acids. Study-wide results and caveats: Cumulative frequency (of public TCR beta family members) identified carriers of CMV plus the relevant HLA. CMV-specific HLA-C-restricted TCR beta clonotypes dominated the ex vivo response.

TCRdb reprocessed the reads via MiXCR and lists one record per CDR3 protein. Seen here are a few hundred thousand distinct CDR3 sequences, around 15% observed once, and the top ten hold roughly 45%. Regarding this clonotype: The antigen is undetermined.

The sequencing sample was made of CD8+ T cells from PBMCs. The chain joins TRBV12-3 or TRBV12-4 to TRBJ1-4; 9 bases are a match to TRBD1. The receptor comes from a human donor in good health (CMV status not recorded). Some clones in this sample may be carry-over from other donors' samples. This CDR3 is CASSSFLTSQGAGEKLFF. CDR3 DNA: TGTGCCAGCAGTTCCTTCCTCACCTCACAGGGGGCAGGGGAAAAACTGTTTTTT.